The rows below give T cell receptor beta chains drawn from one sample of a study of control samples from healthy donors and cancer patients. Sequencing used immunoSEQ multiplex PCR; TCRdb keeps in-frame clones, though not all of them. The sample has about 35,000 clones, approximately 93% seen once; the top ten hold approximately 1.7%. Sequenced sample: PBMCs. The receptors derive from a man in his forties with colorectal cancer. Both conserved end residues are part of each CDR3. The D gene is left open where the match is weak. Only some rows state a clone size, as once, few, many or a class for expanded clones.

cdr3_aa,cdr3_nt,v_call,d_call,j_call,clone_size
CASSPNAGDEQYF,TGTGCCAGCAGCCCGAACGCAGGGGACGAGCAGTACTTC,TRBV5-4,NA,TRBJ2-7,NA
CASSSGQGNQPQHF,TGTGCCAGCAGCTCCGGACAGGGGAATCAGCCCCAGCATTTT,TRBV7-8,TRBD1,TRBJ1-5,NA
CASSPRGGDYGYTF,TGTGCCAGCAGCCCCCGTGGGGGTGACTATGGCTACACCTTC,TRBV11-3,NA,TRBJ1-2,few
CASSESGGSGNTIYF,TGCGCCAGCAGTGAGTCGGGGGGCTCTGGAAACACCATATATTTT,TRBV10-2,NA,TRBJ1-3,NA
CASSQVPGGISNQPQHF,TGCGCCAGCAGCCAAGTACCAGGGGGAATAAGCAATCAGCCCCAGCATTTT,TRBV4-1,TRBD1,TRBJ1-5,NA
CASSYSGRGLGTEAFF,TGTGCCAGCAGTTACTCGGGGCGAGGGCTGGGCACTGAAGCTTTCTTT,TRBV6-5,NA,TRBJ1-1,once
CASSLRPGESNEKLFF,TGTGCCAGCAGCCTGCGGCCCGGAGAATCTAATGAAAAACTGTTTTTT,TRBV3-1/TRBV3-2,NA,TRBJ1-4,once
CASLPPGRAGAEAFF,TGTGCCAGTTTACCTCCTGGCAGGGCGGGGGCTGAAGCTTTCTTT,TRBV19,NA,TRBJ1-1,NA
CASSDRVQETQYF,TGTGCCAGCTCAGACAGGGTACAAGAGACCCAGTACTTC,TRBV18,TRBD1,TRBJ2-5,few
CASRAAVNTEAFF,TGTGCCAGCAGGGCGGCAGTGAACACTGAAGCTTTCTTT,TRBV6-5,NA,TRBJ1-1,NA